A single sample is the source of the 26 T cell receptor beta chains below, sequenced in a study of cytotoxic CD8 clonotypes in ibrutinib-treated CLL. TCRdb's copy holds only in-frame clones and misses some; the assay was immunoSEQ multiplex PCR. Here the sample spans 160,000 or so clones, more than 65% being singletons. Source: PBMCs, taken after 12 months of ibrutinib treatment. The receptors were gathered from a human donor with chronic lymphocytic leukemia.

The chain joins TRBV18 to TRBJ2-1; D is tentatively TRBD1 or TRBD2 (6 bases each). Trimming removed 2 bases at V and 5 bases at J, with 16 bases between. The CDR3 is made up of 16 amino acids. Germline V gene sequence: CDR1 KGHSH, CDR2 LQKENI. The chain's CDR3 is CASSPVRGTRHNEQFF. DNA for the CDR3: TGTGCCAGCTCACCAGTGAGGGGGACTCGTCACAATGAGCAGTTCTTC. The full variable domain, completed using reference TRBV18 and TRBJ2-1, is NAGVMQNPRHLVRRRGQEARLRCSPMKGHSHVYWYRQLPEEGLKFMVYLQKENIIDESGMPKERFSAEFPKEGPSILRIQQVVRGDSAAYFCASSPVRGTRHNEQFFGPGTRLTVL.

The chain combines TRBV4-1 with TRBJ2-1; D is unresolved. There are 16 residues in the CDR3. The V gene's germline CDR1 is MGHRA and CDR2 YSYEKL. Deletions cut 1 base from V and 4 bases from J, with 14 bases between. CDR3 residues: CASSQGAGQSYNEQFF. The CDR3, as DNA: TGCGCCAGCAGCCAAGGAGCAGGCCAATCGTACAATGAGCAGTTCTTC.

The CDR3 loop is CASSQNRQNSYNEQFF. In nucleotides, the CDR3 is TGTGCCAGCAGTCAAAACCGACAGAATTCCTACAATGAGCAGTTCTTC. The J gene is TRBJ2-1, the V gene TRBV7-2, with a tentative D call TRBD1 (5 bases). The CDR3 spans 16 residues. V was shortened by 6 bases and J by 1 base, with 16 bases between the two germline ends. Germline lookup yields CDR1 SGHTA and CDR2 FQGNSA.

Points on this clone: The germline gene is not matched at one end of the junction; a read error may be the cause. This chain uses TRBV6-6 with TRBJ1-2; no clear D gene. The CDR3 is made up of 12 amino acids. Germline lookup yields CDR1 MNHNY and CDR2 SVGAGI (reference sequence). DNA for the CDR3: TGTGCCAGCAGTCCCGGCAGCCTCGCGGCTGTTTTC. Translation: CASSPGSLAAVF.

The V gene is TRBV29-1, the J gene TRBJ2-3, with 9 bases identical to TRBD2. The CDR3 has 14 amino acids. V shed 4 bases and J 3 bases; nucleotides not matched to a gene: 5. Germline V gene sequence: CDR1 SQVTM, CDR2 ANQGSEA. CDR3: CSVARTSATDTQYF. For the CDR3, the DNA is TGCAGCGTTGCCCGGACTAGCGCTACAGATACGCAGTATTTT.

V and J are TRBV6-5 and TRBJ2-7; D might be TRBD2 (6 bases). The CDR3 contains 15 residues. V lost 6 bases and J 4 bases, leaving 19 bases between the germline ends. The germline V gene has CDR1 MNHEY and CDR2 SVGAGI. CDR3 nucleotide sequence: TGTGCCAGCAGAGTACTAGCAAGGCCCCTTTACGAGCAGTACTTC. Protein sequence: CASRVLARPLYEQYF.

This sequence joins TRBV28 and TRBJ1-5; D possibly corresponds to TRBD1 (6 bases). The germline V and J ends were trimmed by 3 bases and 14 bases, with 23 bases remaining between them. CDR1 and CDR2 (germline): MDHEN, SYDVKM. The length of the CDR3 is 15 residues. The CDR3 spells CASSLQMGALDREHF. DNA for the CDR3: TGTGCCAGCAGTTTGCAGATGGGGGCGCTTGACCGGGAGCATTTT.

This sequence joins TRBV6-1 and TRBJ1-1; D is undetermined. Germline V gene data show CDR1 as MNHNS and CDR2 as SASEGT. The CDR3 runs 11 residues. V was trimmed by 8 bases and J by 5 bases, leaving 9 bases between them. CDR3 nucleotides: TGTGCCAGCTTTCGTAGGACTGAAGCTTTCTTT. Translating gives CASFRRTEAFF.

In its sample, this clone was seen once. This rearrangement joins TRBV5-1 to TRBJ2-1; TRBD2 agrees at 10 bases. From germline, CDR1 is SGHRS and CDR2 YFSETQ. The CDR3 loop spans 16 amino acids. Unmatched junction bases numbered 10, after V lost 4 bases and J lost 6 bases. The CDR3 DNA follows: TGCGCCAGCAGCCCCCAACTAGCGGGGTACACCAATGAGCAGTTCTTC. Translating it yields CASSPQLAGYTNEQFF.

V usage is TRBV5-1 and J usage is TRBJ2-7, with 7 bases fitting TRBD2. Unmatched junction bases numbered 3, after V lost 0 bases and J lost 3 bases. CDR3 length: 14 residues. CDR1 is SGHRS and CDR2 is YFSETQ in the germline V gene. The CDR3 protein is CASSLAPSGYEQYF. The CDR3 DNA sequence: TGCGCCAGCAGCTTGGCCCCTAGCGGCTACGAGCAGTACTTC.

This clone has a handful of counts. CDR3 amino acids: CASSPGTGSNQPQHF. For the CDR3, the DNA is TGTGCCAGCAGTCCTGGGACAGGGAGCAATCAGCCCCAGCATTTT. The chain uses TRBV27 and TRBJ1-5; 9 positions match TRBD1. Germline trimming cut 5 bases from V and 1 base from J; bases unmatched to any gene: 3. The germline CDR1 and CDR2 sequences are MNHEY and SMNVEV (reference sequence). CDR3 size: 15 residues.

The sample holds one count of this clone. The V gene is TRBV2, the J gene TRBJ2-1; 8 nucleotides align to TRBD2. J was trimmed by 4 bases and V by 5 bases; bases with no gene match: 7. The CDR3 extends over 15 amino acids. The germline V gene has CDR1 SNHLY and CDR2 FYNNEI. DNA of the CDR3: TGTGCCAGCAGTCTCTTGCGGGGGGCTTACAATGAGCAGTTCTTC. This gives the protein CASSLLRGAYNEQFF.

This chain joins TRBV6-5 and TRBJ2-5; D gene ambiguous. Germline CDR1 and CDR2: MNHEY and SVGAGI. Trimming took off 6 bases at V and 7 bases at J, with 12 bases between the two ends. This CDR3 contains 12 residues. The CDR3, as DNA: TGTGCCAGCAGGATCGGTGAGGCGACCCAGTACTTC. This codes for CASRIGEATQYF.

The V call is TRBV28, the J call TRBJ1-5; perhaps TRBD1 as D (5 bases). The CDR3 is 14 residues long. V dropped 3 bases and J dropped 3 bases, with 9 bases sitting between them. Germline V CDR1 and CDR2: MDHEN, SYDVKM. The chain's CDR3 is CASSLGLTNQPQHF. CDR3 in DNA: TGTGCCAGCAGTTTGGGGCTTACCAATCAGCCCCAGCATTTT.

V usage is TRBV4-2 and J usage is TRBJ2-3, with 8 bases that match TRBD2. Per the germline V gene, CDR1 is LGHNA and CDR2 is YNFKEQ. The V gene end was trimmed by 0 bases and the J gene end by 2 bases; junction bases not matched to a gene: 7. CDR3 size: 17 residues. The CDR3 DNA reads TGTGCCAGCAGCCAAGAGCCGGGGCGGGGGGCCACAGATACGCAGTATTTT. This translates into CASSQEPGRGATDTQYF.

This clone has only one observation. This chain links TRBV5-4 with TRBJ2-7; TRBD1 aligns across 8 bases. Germline lookup yields CDR1 SGHNT and CDR2 YYREEE (reference sequence). This CDR3 contains 14 residues. Germline trimming cut 4 bases from V and 2 bases from J; bases unmatched to any gene: 5. The CDR3 DNA follows: TGTGCCAGCAGCGAACAGGGGGTCCCCTACGAGCAGTACTTC. Translated: CASSEQGVPYEQYF. The full variable domain, its missing parts supplied by reference TRBV5-4 and TRBJ2-7, is ETGVTQSPTHLIKTRGQQVTLRCSSQSGHNTVSWYQQALGQGPQFIFQYYREEENGRGNFPPRFSGLQFPNYSSELNVNALELDDSALYLCASSEQGVPYEQYFGPGTRLTVT.

The chain employs TRBV28 and TRBJ1-1; D is possibly TRBD1 (5 bases). CDR1 MDHEN and CDR2 SYDVKM come from the germline V gene. The V and J ends lost 8 bases and 6 bases respectively, with 16 bases between them. CDR3 size: 13 residues. The CDR3: CASATTWGSEAFF. As DNA, the CDR3 is TGTGCCAGCGCAACTACGTGGGGGTCTGAAGCTTTCTTT.

This clone was counted many times. The chain employs TRBV5-6 and TRBJ2-7, with 7 bases that match TRBD1. With V trimmed by 4 bases and J by 1 base, 5 bases remained unmatched. The CDR3 consists of 14 residues. CDR1 and CDR2 (germline): SGHDT, YYEEEE. The CDR3 region is CASSVWDSSYEQYF. The DNA for the CDR3 is TGTGCCAGCAGCGTATGGGACAGTTCCTACGAGCAGTACTTC.

The chain combines TRBV7-3 with TRBJ2-5; the D is unclear. The CDR3 covers 13 residues. The ends were cut back, 1 base at V and 5 bases at J, with 8 bases in the middle. Germline V gene lookup returns CDR1 SGHTA and CDR2 FQGTGA. The CDR3 DNA reads as TGTGCCAGCAGCTTAAACCCTCGGGAGACCCAGTACTTC. This gives the protein CASSLNPRETQYF.

The chain combines TRBV7-2 with TRBJ1-1; a weak D match, TRBD1 (5 bases). Per the germline V gene, CDR1 is SGHTA and CDR2 is FQGNSA. Trimming pared 3 bases from V and 1 base from J, leaving 12 bases between. This CDR3 is built from 15 residues. CDR3 DNA sequence: TGTGCCAGCAGCTTTTTTCCGGGGGGGAACACTGAAGCTTTCTTT. Encoded protein: CASSFFPGGNTEAFF.

This rearrangement joins TRBV7-9 to TRBJ2-7; weak D call: TRBD2 (5 bases). V was pared by 5 bases and J by 3 bases, with 14 bases between. Germline V gene sequence: CDR1 SEHNR, CDR2 FQNEAQ (reference sequence). The CDR3 spans 14 residues. CDR3 DNA: TGTGCCAGCAGCCCCCGACTAAGAAACTACGAGCAGTACTTC. Residues: CASSPRLRNYEQYF. The full variable domain, its missing parts supplied by reference TRBV7-9 and TRBJ2-7, is DTGVSQNPRHKITKRGQNVTFRCDPISEHNRLYWYRQTLGQGPEFLTYFQNEAQLEKSRLLSDRFSAERPKGSFSTLEIQRTEQGDSAMYLCASSPRLRNYEQYFGPGTRLTVT.

The gene calls are TRBV9 and TRBJ2-1; 8 bases agree with TRBD1. Germline V gene sequence: CDR1 SGDLS, CDR2 YYNGEE. V shed 3 bases, J shed 2 bases, and the junction held 4 bases outside the gene matches. This CDR3 region has 15 residues. CDR3 DNA: TGTGCCAGCAGCGCCGACAGGGGTACCTACAATGAGCAGTTCTTC. As protein: CASSADRGTYNEQFF.

The chain uses TRBV28 and TRBJ2-7, with D perhaps matching TRBD2 (6 bases). Germline V gene lookup returns CDR1 MDHEN and CDR2 SYDVKM. Trimming removed 7 bases at V and 6 bases at J, with 16 bases between. This CDR3 region has 13 residues. CDR3 sequence: CASIPGGKGEQYF. The DNA for the CDR3 is TGTGCCAGCATCCCCGGAGGGAAGGGCGAGCAGTACTTC.

The rearrangement joins TRBV5-1 to TRBJ2-2; D remains unclear. The CDR3 sequence is 12 residues long. Per germline, CDR1 SGHRS and CDR2 YFSETQ. Trimming removed 7 bases from V and 2 bases from J, with 6 bases in between. CDR3 in DNA: TGCGCCAGCCAAGAAAACACCGGGGAGCTGTTTTTT. Protein sequence: CASQENTGELFF.

The V call is TRBV7-2, the J call TRBJ2-1, with 7 positions matching TRBD1. The trim removed 3 bases at V and 0 bases at J, leaving 2 bases unmatched. CDR3 length: 15 amino acids. Germline CDR1 reads SGHTA; CDR2 reads FQGNSA. This chain's CDR3 is CASSFAGGSYNEQFF. For the CDR3, the DNA is TGTGCCAGCAGCTTCGCAGGGGGCTCCTACAATGAGCAGTTCTTC.

This clone has just a few counts. This sequence joins TRBV5-4 and TRBJ2-1; 8 nucleotides match TRBD2. The V gene's germline CDR1 is SGHNT and CDR2 YYREEE (reference sequence). This CDR3 contains 13 residues. V shed 7 bases and J 4 bases; nucleotides not matched to a gene: 4. This chain's CDR3 is CASPGGDYNEQFF. DNA for the CDR3: TGTGCCAGCCCGGGGGGGGATTACAATGAGCAGTTCTTC.